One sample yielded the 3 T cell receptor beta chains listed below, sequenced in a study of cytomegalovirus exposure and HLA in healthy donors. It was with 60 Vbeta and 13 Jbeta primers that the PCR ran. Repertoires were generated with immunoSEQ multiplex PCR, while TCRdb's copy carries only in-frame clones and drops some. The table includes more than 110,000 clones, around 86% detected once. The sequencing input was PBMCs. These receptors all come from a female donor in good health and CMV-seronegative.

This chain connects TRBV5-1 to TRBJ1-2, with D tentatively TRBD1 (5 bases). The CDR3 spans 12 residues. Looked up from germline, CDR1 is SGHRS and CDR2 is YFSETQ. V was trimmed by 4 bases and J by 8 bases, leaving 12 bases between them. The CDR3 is CASSPRGGGYTF. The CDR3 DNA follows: TGCGCCAGCAGCCCTAGGGGAGGCGGCTACACCTTC.

CDR3 in DNA: TGCGCCAGCAGCCCCCGAGGGGGAGGAAACACCATATATTTT. Its translation: CASSPRGGGNTIYF. The chain combines TRBV5-1 with TRBJ1-3, with D perhaps TRBD1 (6 bases). CDR3 length: 14 amino acids. CDR1 SGHRS and CDR2 YFSETQ come from the germline V gene. Between the trimmed V and J ends, which lost 4 bases and 4 bases, there was a span of 12 bases.

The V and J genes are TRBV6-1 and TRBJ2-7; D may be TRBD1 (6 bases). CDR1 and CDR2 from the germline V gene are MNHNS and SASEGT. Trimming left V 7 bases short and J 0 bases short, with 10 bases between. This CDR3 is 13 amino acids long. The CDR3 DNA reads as TGTGCCAGCAACCCAGGGGTCTCCTACGAGCAGTACTTC. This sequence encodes CASNPGVSYEQYF.